This T cell receptor beta chain was documented in a study of control samples from healthy donors and cancer patients. The CDR3 totals 14 residues. The germline CDR1 and CDR2 sequences are MNHEY and SVGAGI. Trimming removed 0 bases at V and 5 bases at J, with 7 bases between. Sequencing was performed with immunoSEQ multiplex PCR; in TCRdb, only in-frame clones are kept and a portion is missing. Of approximately 82,000 clones listed, roughly 93% were seen once; the top ten hold around 1.3%. The chain recombines TRBV6-5 with TRBJ2-2, with D maybe TRBD1 (5 bases). Input material: PBMCs. This clonotype was sampled from a woman aged 40 to 49 with lung cancer. The CDR3 sequence is CASSYSAGTGELFF. CDR3 nucleotide sequence: TGTGCCAGCAGTTACTCTGCAGGGACCGGGGAGCTGTTTTTT.